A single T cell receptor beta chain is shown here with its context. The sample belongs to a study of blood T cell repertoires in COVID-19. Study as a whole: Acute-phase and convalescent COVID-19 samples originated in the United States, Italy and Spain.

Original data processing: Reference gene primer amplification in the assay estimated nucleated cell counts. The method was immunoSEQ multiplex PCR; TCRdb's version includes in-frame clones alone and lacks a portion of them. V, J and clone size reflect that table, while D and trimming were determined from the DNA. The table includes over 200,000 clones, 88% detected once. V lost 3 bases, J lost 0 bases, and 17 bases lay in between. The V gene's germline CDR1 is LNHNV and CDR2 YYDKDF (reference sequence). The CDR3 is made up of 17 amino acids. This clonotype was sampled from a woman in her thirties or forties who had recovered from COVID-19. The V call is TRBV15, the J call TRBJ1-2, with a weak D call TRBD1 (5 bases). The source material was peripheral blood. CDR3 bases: TGTGCCACCAGCAGCCTAACAGCGGGACCAACTAACTATGGCTACACCTTC. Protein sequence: CATSSLTAGPTNYGYTF.